This T cell receptor (beta chain) is drawn from a study of CD8 T cells in ankylosing spondylitis. Overall study results and limits: Earlier authors reported some of these motif variants in reactive arthritis synovial fluid and blood. Reportedly, matched ankylosing spondylitis synovial fluid was significantly enriched for disease-linked clones. Typical of ankylosing spondylitis blood, it appeared, was a TCR beta motif of under 10 highly homologous variants.

Via MiXCR, TCRdb re-called the 5' RACE reads, giving one row per CDR3 protein. Counted here are under 200,000 distinct CDR3 sequences, 9.8% occurring once; the ten biggest clones make up about 14%. This CDR3 region has 22 residues. The germline gives CDR1 ENHRY, CDR2 SYGVKD. Trimming cost V 5 bases and J 0 bases; bases outside gene matches: 25. Concerning this clonotype: Antigen: not known.

The V and J genes are TRBV10-3 and TRBJ2-7, with 10 nucleotides matching TRBD2. This TCR came from a female donor with ankylosing spondylitis or in good health (not recorded which). Material: blood, either unsorted or a sorted T cell fraction (not recorded which). CDR3 in DNA: TGTGCCATCAGTCGATCAGCCCCCCGGGGTACTAGCGGGACCTTAGTCTCCTACGAGCAGTACTTC. Translated, it gives CAISRSAPRGTSGTLVSYEQYF.